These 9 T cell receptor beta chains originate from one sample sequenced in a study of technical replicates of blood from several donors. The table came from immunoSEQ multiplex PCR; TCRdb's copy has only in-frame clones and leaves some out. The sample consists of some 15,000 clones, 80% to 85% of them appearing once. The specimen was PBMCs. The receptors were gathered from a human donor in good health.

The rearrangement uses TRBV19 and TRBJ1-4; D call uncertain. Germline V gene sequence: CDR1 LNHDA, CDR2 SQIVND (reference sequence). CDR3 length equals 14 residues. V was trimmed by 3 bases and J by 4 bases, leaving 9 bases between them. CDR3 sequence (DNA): TGTGCCAGTAGTATCGTACGGGATAATGAAAAACTGTTTTTT. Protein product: CASSIVRDNEKLFF.

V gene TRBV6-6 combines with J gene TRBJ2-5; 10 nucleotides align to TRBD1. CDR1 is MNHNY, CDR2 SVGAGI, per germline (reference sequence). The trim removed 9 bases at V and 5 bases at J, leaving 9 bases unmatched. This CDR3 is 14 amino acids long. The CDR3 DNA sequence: TGTGCCAGTTCTCGGGACAGGGGCCTGGAGACCCAGTACTTC. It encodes CASSRDRGLETQYF.

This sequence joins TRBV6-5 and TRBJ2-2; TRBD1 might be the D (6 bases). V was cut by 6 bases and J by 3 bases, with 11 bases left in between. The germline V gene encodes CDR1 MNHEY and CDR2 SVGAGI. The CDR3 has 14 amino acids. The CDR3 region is CASSQQGHTGELFF. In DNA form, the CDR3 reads TGTGCCAGCAGCCAACAGGGCCACACCGGGGAGCTGTTTTTT.

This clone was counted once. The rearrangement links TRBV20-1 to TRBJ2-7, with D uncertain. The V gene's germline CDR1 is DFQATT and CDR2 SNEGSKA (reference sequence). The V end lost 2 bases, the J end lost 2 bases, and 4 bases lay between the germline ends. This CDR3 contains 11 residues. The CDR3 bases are TGCAGTGCTAGACTTACCTACGAGCAGTACTTC. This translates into CSARLTYEQYF.

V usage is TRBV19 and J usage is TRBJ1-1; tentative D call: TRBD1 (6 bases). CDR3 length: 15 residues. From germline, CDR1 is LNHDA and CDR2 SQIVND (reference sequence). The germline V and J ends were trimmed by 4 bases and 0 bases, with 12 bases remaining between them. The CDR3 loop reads CASSKGHMMNTEAFF. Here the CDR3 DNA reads TGTGCCAGTAGTAAGGGACATATGATGAACACTGAAGCTTTCTTT.

As DNA, the CDR3 is TGTGCCAGCAAAGCCGGGACACGGGAAAATCAGCCCCAGCATTTT. This encodes CASKAGTRENQPQHF. J is TRBJ1-5 and V is TRBV6-5; D perhaps matches TRBD1 (6 bases). This CDR3 comprises 15 residues. Per the germline V gene, CDR1 is MNHEY and CDR2 is SVGAGI. Trimming cost V 7 bases and J 4 bases, with 17 bases left between them.

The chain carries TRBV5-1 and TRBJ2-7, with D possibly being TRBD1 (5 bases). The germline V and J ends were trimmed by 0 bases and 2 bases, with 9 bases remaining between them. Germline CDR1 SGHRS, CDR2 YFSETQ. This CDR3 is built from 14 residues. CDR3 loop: CASSLDRPTYEQYF. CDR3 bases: TGCGCCAGCAGCTTGGACAGGCCAACCTACGAGCAGTACTTC.

This CDR3 reads CASMAGTTFYEQYF. Written as DNA, the CDR3 is TGTGCCAGCATGGCGGGGACCACCTTCTACGAGCAGTACTTC. This rearrangement joins TRBV6-1 to TRBJ2-7; TRBD2 is a possible D gene (6 bases). CDR1 and CDR2 from the germline V gene are MNHNS and SASEGT. Trimming removed 7 bases at V and 3 bases at J, with 16 bases between. The CDR3 contains 14 residues.

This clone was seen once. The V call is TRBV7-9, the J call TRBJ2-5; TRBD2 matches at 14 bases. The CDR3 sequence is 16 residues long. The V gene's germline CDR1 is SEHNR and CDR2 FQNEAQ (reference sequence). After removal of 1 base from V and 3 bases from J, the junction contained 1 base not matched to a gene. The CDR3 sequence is CASSLEGLAGEETQYF. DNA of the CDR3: TGTGCCAGCAGCTTAGAGGGACTAGCGGGAGAAGAGACCCAGTACTTC.